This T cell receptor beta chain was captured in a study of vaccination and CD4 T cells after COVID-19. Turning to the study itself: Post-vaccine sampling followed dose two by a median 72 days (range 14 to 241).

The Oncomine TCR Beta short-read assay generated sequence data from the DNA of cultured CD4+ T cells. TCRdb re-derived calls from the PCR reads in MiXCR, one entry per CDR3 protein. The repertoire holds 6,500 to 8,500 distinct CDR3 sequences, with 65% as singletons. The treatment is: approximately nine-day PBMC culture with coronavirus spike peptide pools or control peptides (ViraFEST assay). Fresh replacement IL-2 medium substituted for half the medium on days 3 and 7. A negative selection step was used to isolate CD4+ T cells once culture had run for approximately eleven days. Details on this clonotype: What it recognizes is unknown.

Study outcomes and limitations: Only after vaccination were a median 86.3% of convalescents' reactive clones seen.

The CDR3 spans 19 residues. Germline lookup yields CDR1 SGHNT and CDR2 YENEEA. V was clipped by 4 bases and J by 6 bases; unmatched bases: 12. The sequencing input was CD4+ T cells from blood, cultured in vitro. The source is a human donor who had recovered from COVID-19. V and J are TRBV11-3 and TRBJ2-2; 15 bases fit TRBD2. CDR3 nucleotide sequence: TGTGCCAGCAGCTCCGCTGGGACTAGCGGGGGGCTGAGGGCCGGGGAGCTGTTTTTT. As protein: CASSSAGTSGGLRAGELFF.